This T cell receptor beta chain was observed in a study of blood T cells in healthy people across ages (dated by TCRdb to 2013 to 2016). Regarding the study in general: In model experiments, template switching captured about one uniquely barcoded TCR beta cDNA molecule for every two T cells. Age-related changes in TCR beta repertoire diversity were measured in the study by deep sequencing normalized with unique cDNA molecular identifiers. Donors were grouped into four age groups: young (average roughly 17 years), middle-aged (39), aged (around 66) and long-lived (about 90). To avoid experimental bias, donors of different ages were distributed randomly across sequencing lanes. Using the same blood draw, the study looked at two additional independent replicas of 1 million unique cDNA reads for two donors, one aged 18 to 30 and the other aged 80 or older.

This clonotype came up a few times. The antigen it binds to is not known. Base qualities are not provided; no much larger clone lies one nucleotide away. Systemically healthy Caucasian individuals from Russia, roughly 40 in total and aged about 6 to 95 years, were included as donors. Approximately 10 milliliters of peripheral blood were collected from each donor into EDTA-treated Vacutainer tubes. Ficoll-Paque density-gradient centrifugation was used to isolate PBMCs, with at least 7 million per sample. Total RNA, at least 5 micrograms per sample, was extracted from PBMCs with Trizol reagent. For every donor, flow cytometry on a PBMC aliquot measured the percentage of naive CD45RAhigh/CD27high T cells. Library method: 5' RACE. TCRdb shows the sequencer as Illumina HiSeq 2500. A second roughly 6 to 11 cycle PCR used a sample-barcoded 5' primer and a J-beta primer mix. A unique molecular identifier was introduced onto each TCR beta cDNA molecule by a template-switch 5' adaptor carrying 12 random nucleotides. Each sample yielded at least 2.5 million CDR3-containing paired-end reads. First-strand cDNA synthesis was performed from all RNA using the Mint cDNA synthesis kit, with priming by a TRBC-specific oligonucleotide. Following uracil-DNA glycosylase treatment, a first 18-cycle PCR with universal primers M1SS and BC2_uni_R was performed on all cDNA. Turning to the authors' computational methods: For normalization, 1 million high-quality reads, each with a distinct molecular identifier, were randomly selected from each sample. Reads with shared molecular identifiers were discarded instead of being binned into consensus sequences. MiTCR, set to a Q25 quality threshold and the strictest error-elimination algorithm, was used for CDR3 identification, clonotype clustering and error correction. Lower-bound total TCR beta diversity was estimated with a nonparametric unseen species model using Euler transformation. TCRdb ran its own pipeline on the public reads, namely fastp trimming at Q25 and MiXCR clone calling, and kept in-frame beta chains. CDR3 protein sequences are deduplicated, and each keeps its most common genes and DNA. These V and J calls derive from TCRdb rather than the authors' analysis. A total of about 1.6 million distinct CDR3 sequences appear in this sample, about 35% of them only once. Clones ranked in the top ten supply around 11% of the sample.

Broad study findings and their caveats: Because the CMV infection status of the donors was unknown, age-related changes in expanded clonotypes may potentially have been confounded. Estimates of total diversity from one million sequenced T cells were regarded as lower bounds and underestimates. Compared with the aged group, the long-lived group had more naive CD4+ T cells, fewer expanded clones and increased TCR diversity, suggesting age selection. There was a strong correlation between observed TCR beta diversity and the percentage of naive T cells measured by flow cytometry. As age increased, observed TCR beta diversity per million T cells dropped in a roughly linear way, and a significant reduction was already evident by age 40. Because profiling used bulk unsorted PBMCs, naive and antigen-experienced compartments could not be compared conclusively.

The specimen was blood. The clonotype was recovered from a woman aged 25 to 39 in good health.

CDR3 protein: CASSGREGQGGTEAFF. Here is the DNA: TGTGCCAGCAGCGGGAGGGAAGGGCAGGGAGGCACTGAAGCTTTCTTT. The V gene is TRBV9 and the J gene is TRBJ1-1; a tentative D call is TRBD1 (5 bases match). Inclusive of the bounding cysteine and phenylalanine, the CDR3 is 16 residues long. Only the CDR3 region is kept as DNA, spanning 48 bases read in frame from base 1. Looking up the germline V gene yields CDR1 SGDLS and CDR2 YYNGEE. V was cut back by 3 bases and J by 4 bases, leaving a gap of 19 bases between them.